This TCR beta chain was found in a study of regulatory T cells in long-lasting Graves disease (dated by TCRdb to the early 2020s). Study-wide context: Persistent Graves' disease meant more than 5 years of antithyroid drug treatment with TSH receptor autoantibodies that stayed positive. Persistent Graves' disease patients were compared with newly diagnosed Graves' disease patients by peripheral blood TCR sequencing and RNA sequencing. A total of roughly 35 samples underwent TCR sequencing: about 13 from persistent and around 20 from newly diagnosed Graves' disease patients. Persistent Graves' disease patients in the clinical cohort had taken antithyroid drugs for roughly ten years on average. The study was conducted in China and was registered as a clinical trial. Study-level results and caveats: Only peripheral blood was studied, because thyroid tissue, the primary lesion, was inaccessible. Sequencing and analysis were limited to the TCR beta chain. As a limitation, the authors acknowledged that the small sample size may reduce accuracy. Compared with newly diagnosed patients, persistent Graves' disease patients had lower TCR Shannon entropy and fewer highly expanded clones, which suggests clonal expansion. A larger number of public clonotypes was shared among persistent patients (fewer than 3,000) than among newly diagnosed patients (around 870). TRBV28, TRBJ1-2 and TRBJ2-5 were preferentially used in persistent disease, while TRBV20-1 and TRBJ2-1 were favored in newly diagnosed disease.

Library construction relied on multiplex PCR. Data came from an Illumina HiSeq 4000. TCR beta libraries were built with iRepertoire HTBI primers and Arm-PCR amplification of CDR3 regions. Gel purification was performed on PCR products prior to sequencing. For the original study's pipeline: Gene usage analysis of CDR3 amino acid clonotypes used the 62 TRBV and 14 TRBJ segments found across samples. COPE and FqMerger were used to merge the filtered high-quality paired reads into contigs. BLAST was used to align contigs to IMGT TRBV, TRBD and TRBJ reference genes, with CDR3 defined following IMGT. Clonotypes above 0.1% frequency were classified as highly expanded clones. Shannon entropy served as the measure of repertoire diversity, while the Gini coefficient captured V-J evenness. Clonotypes shared by more than one individual were considered public. TCRdb's own reprocessing of the public reads used fastp at Q25 and MiXCR and kept productive beta chains. CDR3 protein duplicates are merged, each entry listing the most common genes and DNA. TCRdb's processing, not the study's, gives the V and J calls here. For this sample the table gives 600,000 to 800,000 distinct CDR3 sequences, of which 30% were detected only once. Roughly 40% of the sample goes to the ten largest clones.

The CDR3 runs 14 amino acids, cysteine and phenylalanine included. The kept DNA is CDR3 alone, 42 bases in frame from the first base. The germline V end is reduced by 4 bases and the J end by 3 bases; junction bases left unmatched: 4. Per the germline V gene (reference sequence), MNHEY is the CDR1 and SMNVEV is the CDR2. This clonotype appeared many times. Its target antigen remains unknown. Within one base of it there is no much larger clone, and no base qualities were kept. Per the publication, the time point label means: persistent/refractory GD, antithyroid drugs over 5 years with positive TRAb. RNA was extracted from PBMCs in TRIzol for both TCR sequencing and RNA sequencing. Graves' disease was diagnosed according to American Thyroid Association guidelines. The patients came from an endocrinology department in Xi'an, China. From each patient, approximately 10 milliliters of peripheral blood was collected into an EDTA anticoagulant tube. PBMCs were isolated by Ficoll Paque Plus density gradient separation without further T cell sorting. RNA quality was checked with an Agilent 2100 Bioanalyzer and agarose gel, and concentration with a NanoDrop 2000.

Sequenced here: peripheral blood mononuclear cells (PBMCs), sampled when the disease was refractory, from a patient treated with antithyroid drugs. This sequence was found in a female donor with Graves disease. The chain couples TRBV27 to TRBJ1-2, with 8 middle bases fitting TRBD1. Read as DNA, the sequence is TGTGCCAGCAGTTCCGGGACAGGATACTATGGCTACACCTTC. Translated, it reads CASSSGTGYYGYTF.